A single sample is the source of the 19 T cell receptor beta chains below, sequenced in a study of CD8 T cells in Susac syndrome. The authors reverse transcribed roughly 0.5 to 1 ug RNA with random hexamers. MiXCR, run by TCRdb on the immunoSEQ multiplex PCR reads, gives a single entry per CDR3 protein. The data hold 200,000 or so distinct CDR3 sequences, with about 96% observed a single time. The sequencing sample was made of CD4+ T cells from PBMCs. These TCRs come from a human donor with multiple sclerosis.

The rearrangement uses TRBV11-2 and TRBJ2-1; D is unclear. The V end was cut by 1 base, the J end by 3 bases, with 4 bases between. Germline-derived CDR1 and CDR2 are SGHAT and FQNNGV. This CDR3 region has 13 residues. The CDR3 DNA reads TGTGCCAGCAGCTTAGCTTACTACAATGAGCAGTTCTTC. Translating gives CASSLAYYNEQFF.

The chain has TRBV13 and TRBJ2-6; 10 positions match TRBD1. V lost 3 bases and J lost 0; bases outside the gene matches: 8. CDR3 length: 19 residues. Germline values: CDR1 PRHDT, CDR2 FYEKMQ (reference sequence). CDR3 residues: CASSFRDRGLTSGANVLTF. In DNA, the CDR3 is TGTGCCAGCAGCTTCCGGGACAGGGGCCTAACCTCTGGGGCCAACGTCCTGACTTTC.

J is TRBJ2-7 and V is TRBV7-9, with D maybe TRBD1 (6 bases). The germline V and J ends were trimmed by 5 bases and 4 bases, with 12 bases remaining between them. Looked up from germline, CDR1 is SEHNR and CDR2 is FQNEAQ (reference sequence). This CDR3 is built from 13 residues. The CDR3 reads CASSHREAYEQYF. The CDR3 bases are TGTGCCAGCAGCCACAGGGAAGCTTACGAGCAGTACTTC.

This rearrangement joins TRBV27 to TRBJ1-2; no clear D. Germline V gives CDR1 MNHEY, CDR2 SMNVEV (reference sequence). This CDR3 has 15 amino acids. Trimming pared 4 bases from V and 4 bases from J, leaving 16 bases between. The CDR3 DNA sequence: TGTGCCAGCAGTTCCCGCCGGGCCGACCTCTATGGCTACACCTTC. Protein sequence: CASSSRRADLYGYTF.

This clonotype was detected only once. The rearrangement links TRBV5-1 to TRBJ1-4, with a tentative D call TRBD1 (5 bases). This CDR3 has 13 residues. V was cut by 2 bases and J by 8 bases, with 10 bases left in between. Germline V gene sequence: CDR1 SGHRS, CDR2 YFSETQ. In DNA, the CDR3 is TGCGCCAGCAGCTTTTGGGGGGACGAAAAACTGTTTTTT. Translating gives CASSFWGDEKLFF.

The J gene is TRBJ1-2, the V gene TRBV30; no reliable D call. Germline V gives CDR1 GTSNPN, CDR2 SVGIG (reference sequence). This CDR3 comprises 15 residues. V lost 0 bases, J lost 0 bases, and 11 bases lay in between. CDR3 coding DNA: TGTGCCTGGAGTGTTGGAGGAACACCTAACTATGGCTACACCTTC. This gives the protein CAWSVGGTPNYGYTF.

The chain joins TRBV30 to TRBJ2-5; 14 positions agree with TRBD2. V gave up 0 bases and J gave up 6 bases; unmatched junction bases: 12. This CDR3 is 18 amino acids long. CDR1 and CDR2 from the germline V gene are GTSNPN and SVGIG (reference sequence). CDR3 bases: TGTGCCTGGAGTGTATGGACTAGCGGGGGGTCCCTCAAAAAGACCCAGTACTTC. It codes for CAWSVWTSGGSLKKTQYF.

The CDR3 bases are TGTGCCAGCAGTGAAGTGGCGGGCACCGGGGAGCTGTTTTTT. Residues: CASSEVAGTGELFF. The J gene is TRBJ2-2, the V gene TRBV2; a possible D gene is TRBD2 (5 bases). The CDR3 length is 14 residues. The germline gives CDR1 SNHLY, CDR2 FYNNEI. The V end lost 1 base, the J end lost 4 bases, and 7 bases lay between the germline ends.

The chain is built from TRBV24-1 and TRBJ2-5; D remains unclear. The CDR3 has 12 amino acids. Trimming cost V 5 bases and J 0 bases, with 3 bases left between them. The germline V gene encodes CDR1 KGHDR and CDR2 SFDVKD. The CDR3: CATSGYQETQYF. The CDR3 DNA reads TGTGCCACCAGTGGTTACCAAGAGACCCAGTACTTC.

This sequence joins TRBV5-1 and TRBJ2-1, with D maybe TRBD2 (5 bases). Looked up from germline, CDR1 is SGHRS and CDR2 is YFSETQ. V was cut by 6 bases and J by 15 bases, with 22 bases left in between. The length of the CDR3 is 13 residues. The DNA for the CDR3 is TGCGCCAGCAAACCGACACCGGGATCACGGACGTTCTTC. It specifies CASKPTPGSRTFF.

This chain joins TRBV3-1 and TRBJ2-7; D remains unclear. Trimming pared 1 base from V and 6 bases from J, leaving 10 bases between. The CDR3 extends over 13 amino acids. Germline assignment: CDR1 LGHDT and CDR2 YNNKEL (reference sequence). Here the CDR3 reads CASSQASHSEQYF. For the CDR3, the DNA is TGTGCCAGCAGCCAAGCGTCTCACTCCGAGCAGTACTTC.

The chain is built from TRBV4-1 and TRBJ1-6; no firm D call. Germline CDR1 is MGHRA and CDR2 is YSYEKL. The CDR3 loop spans 16 amino acids. V lost 4 bases to trimming and J lost 7 bases, with 17 bases between them. As DNA, the CDR3 is TGCGCCAGCAGCCTTGGACCGACCCGTGGGAATTCACCCCTCCACTTT. Encoded protein: CASSLGPTRGNSPLHF.

The genes are TRBV7-9 and TRBJ2-7; either TRBD1 or TRBD2 may fit D (6 bases each). Deletions cut 8 bases from V and 5 bases from J, with 22 bases between. The germline CDR1 and CDR2 sequences are SEHNR and FQNEAQ (reference sequence). There are 15 residues in the CDR3. The CDR3 nucleotides are TGTGCCAGCGGGCCCGTGACAGCGAGGGGGGACGAGCAGTACTTC. Encoded protein: CASGPVTARGDEQYF.

The rearrangement links TRBV7-9 to TRBJ1-2; D gene uncertain. V lost 3 bases and J lost 7, with 6 bases in between. The CDR3 extends over 11 amino acids. The germline V gene has CDR1 SEHNR and CDR2 FQNEAQ (reference sequence). DNA of the CDR3: TGTGCCAGCAGCTTTTATAGTGGCTACACCTTC. The encoded protein is CASSFYSGYTF.

The chain has TRBV27 and TRBJ2-5, with D tentatively TRBD1 or TRBD2 (6 bases each). Trimming pared 0 bases from V and 8 bases from J, leaving 7 bases between. The germline V gene encodes CDR1 MNHEY and CDR2 SMNVEV (reference sequence). The CDR3 is made up of 12 amino acids. The CDR3 protein is CASSLSGGTQYF. In DNA, the CDR3 is TGTGCCAGCAGTTTATCGGGGGGCACCCAGTACTTC.

The gene calls are TRBV30 and TRBJ2-7; D uncertain. V lost 2 bases to trimming and J lost 2 bases, with 16 bases between them. In germline, CDR1 is GTSNPN, CDR2 SVGIG (reference sequence). The CDR3 is made up of 15 amino acids. CDR3 protein: CAWSLALVPTYEQYF. The CDR3 DNA is TGTGCCTGGAGTTTGGCACTGGTCCCAACCTACGAGCAGTACTTC.

The chain joins TRBV10-3 to TRBJ2-1, with TRBD2 matching over 11 bases. CDR1 ENHRY and CDR2 SYGVKD come from the germline V gene. V trimming: 10 bases; J trimming: 5 bases; junction bases outside the gene matches: 10. The CDR3 runs 15 residues. CDR3 bases: TGTGCCAGCACCCTCGGGACTAGCGGAGACAATGAGCAGTTCTTC. Amino acid sequence: CASTLGTSGDNEQFF.

The rearrangement uses TRBV27 and TRBJ2-1; D possibly uses TRBD1 or TRBD2 (5 bases each). Per the germline V gene, CDR1 is MNHEY and CDR2 is SMNVEV (reference sequence). This CDR3 has 15 amino acids. Trimming took 5 bases from V and 1 from J, leaving 12 bases between them. CDR3 sequence reads: CASSQGTWSYNEQFF. CDR3 nucleotide sequence: TGTGCCAGCAGTCAAGGGACCTGGTCCTACAATGAGCAGTTCTTC.

The chain carries TRBV15 and TRBJ2-5; a weak D match, TRBD2 (6 bases). V lost 0 bases and J 5 bases, leaving 16 bases between the germline ends. The CDR3 runs 16 residues. Germline V gene sequence: CDR1 LNHNV, CDR2 YYDKDF (reference sequence). CDR3 residues: CATSRDGTSIEETQYF. The CDR3 coding sequence is TGTGCCACCAGCAGAGATGGTACTAGCATCGAGGAGACCCAGTACTTC.